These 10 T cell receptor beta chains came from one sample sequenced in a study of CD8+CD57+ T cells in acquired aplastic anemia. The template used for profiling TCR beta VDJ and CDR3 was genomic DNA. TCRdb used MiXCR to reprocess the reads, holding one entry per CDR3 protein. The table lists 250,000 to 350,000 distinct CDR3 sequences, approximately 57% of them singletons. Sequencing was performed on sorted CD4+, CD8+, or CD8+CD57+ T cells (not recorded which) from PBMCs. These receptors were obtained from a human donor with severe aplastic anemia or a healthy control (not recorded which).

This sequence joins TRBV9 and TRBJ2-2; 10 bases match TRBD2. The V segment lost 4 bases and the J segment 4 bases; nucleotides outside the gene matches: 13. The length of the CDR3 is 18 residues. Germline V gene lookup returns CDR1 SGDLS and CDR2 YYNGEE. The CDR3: CASSPEGGLASGTGELFF. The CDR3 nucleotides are TGTGCCAGCAGCCCGGAGGGGGGACTAGCGTCGGGCACCGGGGAGCTGTTTTTT.

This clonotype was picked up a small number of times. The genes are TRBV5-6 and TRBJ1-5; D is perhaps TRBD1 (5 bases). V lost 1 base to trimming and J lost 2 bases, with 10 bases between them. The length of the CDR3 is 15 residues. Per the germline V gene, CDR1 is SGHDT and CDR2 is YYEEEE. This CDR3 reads CASSLRGTGNQPQHF. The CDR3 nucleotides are TGTGCCAGCAGCTTGAGAGGGACTGGCAATCAGCCCCAGCATTTT.

The CDR3 protein is CASRLTGHTEAFF. CDR3 nucleotide sequence: TGCGCCAGCAGATTGACAGGGCACACTGAAGCTTTCTTT. The V gene is TRBV10-1, the J gene TRBJ1-1; 7 bases agree with TRBD1. V shed 6 bases, J shed 3 bases, and the junction held 4 bases outside the gene matches. Looked up from germline, CDR1 is WNHNN and CDR2 is SYGVQD (reference sequence). This CDR3 region has 13 residues.

The CDR3 region has the DNA TGCGCCAGCAGCCAAGAAGAAGGGGGTCTCAACTACGAGCAGTACTTC. Its protein product is CASSQEEGGLNYEQYF. This sequence joins TRBV4-1 and TRBJ2-7, with TRBD1 as a possible D gene (6 bases). V was cut by 0 bases and J by 3 bases, with 15 bases left in between. The germline gives CDR1 MGHRA, CDR2 YSYEKL. The CDR3 length is 16 residues.

CDR3 sequence: CSAHTGSGNTIYF. The CDR3 region has the DNA TGCAGTGCTCATACAGGGAGCGGAAACACCATATATTTT. V is TRBV20-1 and J is TRBJ1-3; D might be TRBD1 (6 bases). CDR1 DFQATT and CDR2 SNEGSKA come from the germline V gene (reference sequence). V was clipped by 5 bases and J by 4 bases, with 12 bases between them. The CDR3 has 13 amino acids.

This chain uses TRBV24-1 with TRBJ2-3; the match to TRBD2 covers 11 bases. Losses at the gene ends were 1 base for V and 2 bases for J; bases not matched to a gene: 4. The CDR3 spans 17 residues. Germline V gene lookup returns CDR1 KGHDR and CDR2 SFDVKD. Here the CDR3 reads CATSDFWTSGSTDTQYF. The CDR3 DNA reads TGTGCCACCAGTGATTTTTGGACTAGCGGGTCCACAGATACGCAGTATTTT.

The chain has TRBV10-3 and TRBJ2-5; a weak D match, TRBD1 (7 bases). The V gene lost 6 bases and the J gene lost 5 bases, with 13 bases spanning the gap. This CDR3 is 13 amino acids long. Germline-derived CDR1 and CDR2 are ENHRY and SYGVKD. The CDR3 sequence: CAIRETGRETQYF. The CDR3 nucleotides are TGTGCCATCAGGGAGACAGGGAGGGAGACCCAGTACTTC.

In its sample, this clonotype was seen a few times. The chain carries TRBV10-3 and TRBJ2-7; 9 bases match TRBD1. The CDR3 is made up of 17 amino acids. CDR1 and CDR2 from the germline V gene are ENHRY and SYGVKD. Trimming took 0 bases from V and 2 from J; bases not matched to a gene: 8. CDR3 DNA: TGTGCCATCAGTGAGTCGACTGTGGGACAGGGTGCCTACGAGCAGTACTTC. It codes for CAISESTVGQGAYEQYF.

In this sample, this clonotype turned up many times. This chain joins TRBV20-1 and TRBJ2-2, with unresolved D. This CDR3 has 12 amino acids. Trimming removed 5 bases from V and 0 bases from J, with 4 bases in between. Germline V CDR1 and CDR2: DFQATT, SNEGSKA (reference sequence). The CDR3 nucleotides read TGCAGTGCTCGGGCGAACACCGGGGAGCTGTTTTTT. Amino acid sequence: CSARANTGELFF.

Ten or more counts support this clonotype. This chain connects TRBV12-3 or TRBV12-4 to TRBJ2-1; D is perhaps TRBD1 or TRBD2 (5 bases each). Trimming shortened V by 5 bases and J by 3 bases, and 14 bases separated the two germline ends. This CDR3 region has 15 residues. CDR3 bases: TGTGCCAGCAGTGACTCGGGACGCAACTACAATGAGCAGTTCTTC. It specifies CASSDSGRNYNEQFF.